The 30 T cell receptor beta chains below were found in one sample sequenced in a study of shared clonotypes between healthy human individuals. TCRdb's table, derived via immunoSEQ multiplex PCR, lists solely in-frame clones and lacks some. The sample includes around 2,000,000 clones, roughly 94% of them seen just once. Naive-designated CD8 cells lacked CD45RO, were positively enriched for CCR7, and omitted terminally differentiated effector memory CD45RA+ cells. Sequencing input: naive CD8+ T cells sorted from blood. The receptors derive from a man between 18 and 35 years old in good health.

CDR3 DNA: TGTGCCATCAGGGACGGACAGTCCTACGAGCAGTACTTC. Translating gives CAIRDGQSYEQYF. The V and J genes are TRBV10-3 and TRBJ2-7; tentative D call: TRBD1 (6 bases). V dropped 6 bases and J dropped 1 base, with 10 bases sitting between them. Germline values: CDR1 ENHRY, CDR2 SYGVKD. The CDR3 length is 13 residues.

This chain joins TRBV5-4 and TRBJ1-1; TRBD1 might be the D (5 bases). V lost 3 bases to trimming and J lost 6 bases, with 9 bases between them. Germline values: CDR1 SGHNT, CDR2 YYREEE (reference sequence). The CDR3 extends over 12 amino acids. CDR3 amino acids: CASSSQGPEAFF. CDR3 in DNA: TGTGCCAGCAGCTCCCAGGGACCTGAAGCTTTCTTT.

Of note for this clone: Additional DNA sequences in this sample encode the identical CDR3. This rearrangement joins TRBV27 to TRBJ2-7; TRBD1 aligns across 7 bases. The trim removed 6 bases at V and 4 bases at J, leaving 6 bases unmatched. This CDR3 contains 13 residues. CDR1 MNHEY and CDR2 SMNVEV come from the germline V gene (reference sequence). The CDR3 here is CASSWGRGYEQYF. DNA of the CDR3: TGTGCCAGCAGCTGGGGCAGGGGGTACGAGCAGTACTTC.

The V gene is TRBV28, the J gene TRBJ2-1, with 9 bases aligning to TRBD2. The V gene's germline CDR1 is MDHEN and CDR2 SYDVKM. The CDR3 runs to 14 residues. The V segment lost 3 bases and the J segment 9 bases; nucleotides outside the gene matches: 6. The CDR3 loop reads CASSFSGGLGEQFF. The CDR3 nucleotides are TGTGCCAGCAGTTTTAGCGGGGGACTCGGTGAGCAGTTCTTC.

The V and J genes are TRBV7-2 and TRBJ2-1; 7 bases line up with TRBD1. CDR3 length: 14 residues. Per germline, CDR1 SGHTA and CDR2 FQGNSA. V was clipped by 2 bases and J by 9 bases; unmatched bases: 7. The CDR3, as DNA: TGTGCCAGCAGCTTACCACAGGGGTATGTTGAGCAGTTCTTC. It codes for CASSLPQGYVEQFF. Using reference TRBV7-2 and TRBJ2-1 for the parts outside the CDR3, the full variable domain is GAGVSQSPSNKVTEKGKDVELRCDPISGHTALYWYRQSLGQGLEFLIYFQGNSAPDKSGLPSDRFSAERTGGSVSTLTIQRTQQEDSAVYLCASSLPQGYVEQFFGPGTRLTVL.

Here the CDR3 reads CASTPHGSGRPVHNEQFF. CDR3 DNA: TGTGCCAGCACCCCCCACGGTAGCGGGAGGCCCGTCCACAATGAGCAGTTCTTC. This chain links TRBV11-2 with TRBJ2-1; 10 nucleotides match TRBD2. CDR1 SGHAT and CDR2 FQNNGV come from the germline V gene. The CDR3 totals 18 residues. V lost 7 bases to trimming and J lost 5 bases; unmatched junction nucleotides: 17. Full variable domain (outside the CDR3, taken from reference TRBV11-2 and TRBJ2-1): EAGVAQSPRYKIIEKRQSVAFWCNPISGHATLYWYQQILGQGPKLLIQFQNNGVVDDSQLPKDRFSAERLKGVDSTLKIQPAKLEDSAVYLCASTPHGSGRPVHNEQFFGPGTRLTVL.

The chain recombines TRBV30 with TRBJ2-1; D might be TRBD2 (5 bases). Deletions cut 2 bases from V and 8 bases from J, with 10 bases between. The germline V gene encodes CDR1 GTSNPN and CDR2 SVGIG (reference sequence). The CDR3 consists of 12 residues. CDR3 protein: CAWSFGGDEQFF. DNA of the CDR3: TGTGCCTGGAGTTTCGGAGGTGATGAGCAGTTCTTC.

The rearrangement uses TRBV7-6 and TRBJ2-1, with 10 nucleotides matching TRBD2. The CDR3 is made up of 17 amino acids. The trim removed 1 base at V and 1 base at J, leaving 4 bases unmatched. Germline CDR1 is SGHVS and CDR2 is FNYEAQ. CDR3 DNA: TGTGCCAGCAGCTTAGAAGCGGGGGGGCGGTCCTACAATGAGCAGTTCTTC. The encoded protein is CASSLEAGGRSYNEQFF.

Comment on this clone: Different DNA sequences within this sample yield the same CDR3. The V gene is TRBV27, the J gene TRBJ2-7; D is perhaps TRBD1 (5 bases). CDR1 and CDR2 (germline): MNHEY, SMNVEV (reference sequence). The CDR3 has 14 residues. V dropped 2 bases and J dropped 4 bases, with 12 bases sitting between them. This CDR3 reads CASSLKGNTYEQYF. For the CDR3, the DNA is TGTGCCAGCAGTTTAAAGGGGAATACGTACGAGCAGTACTTC.

The rearrangement uses TRBV29-1 and TRBJ2-7; D assignment may be TRBD1 or TRBD2 (5 bases each). Trimming pared 6 bases from V and 0 bases from J, leaving 12 bases between. The CDR3 length is 13 residues. The germline gives CDR1 SQVTM, CDR2 ANQGSEA. Here the CDR3 reads CSVGTDSSYEQYF. CDR3 in DNA: TGCAGCGTAGGGACCGATAGCTCCTACGAGCAGTACTTC.

This clone came up once. The junction departs from the called germline gene at one end, perhaps through a read error. The rearrangement joins TRBV6-5 to TRBJ1-2; no firm D call. The CDR3 runs to 12 residues. The germline CDR1 and CDR2 sequences are MNHEY and SVGAGI. The CDR3 bases are TGTGCCAGCAGTTACTCGAATGGAGCGGTCGCCTTC. This gives the protein CASSYSNGAVAF.

The chain combines TRBV6-1 with TRBJ2-4; D gene uncertain. This CDR3 has 16 amino acids. V was clipped by 0 bases and J by 8 bases, with 17 bases between them. CDR1 is MNHNS and CDR2 is SASEGT in the germline V gene. The CDR3 nucleotides read TGTGCCAGCAGTGAAGCCCCCGGAGTACAGTGGGACATTCAGTACTTC. Encoded protein: CASSEAPGVQWDIQYF.

V is TRBV11-2 and J is TRBJ2-2; D gene unclear. The CDR3 contains 14 residues. CDR1 SGHAT and CDR2 FQNNGV come from the germline V gene. The V and J ends lost 2 bases and 1 base respectively, with 5 bases between them. CDR3 DNA: TGTGCCAGCAGCTTATCTCGGAACACCGGGGAGCTGTTTTTT. This sequence encodes CASSLSRNTGELFF.

The chain combines TRBV5-1 with TRBJ2-7; TRBD1 might be the D (5 bases). Germline assignment: CDR1 SGHRS and CDR2 YFSETQ. V was trimmed by 1 base and J by 5 bases, leaving 19 bases between them. This CDR3 comprises 16 residues. The CDR3 DNA is TGCGCCAGCAGCTTGTCACAGGTCGGTAGGAACGACGAGCAGTACTTC. Translating gives CASSLSQVGRNDEQYF.

This chain uses TRBV20-1 with TRBJ1-2; D remains unclear. This CDR3 has 8 residues. V was shortened by 3 bases and J by 11 bases, with 4 bases between the two germline ends. Germline assignment: CDR1 DFQATT and CDR2 SNEGSKA (reference sequence). CDR3 DNA sequence: TGCAGTGCTAGTTTGTACACCTTC. Translation: CSASLYTF.

The CDR3 loop is CASSPGLHTEAFF. For the CDR3, the DNA is TGTGCCAGCAGCCCGGGACTGCACACTGAAGCTTTCTTT. The chain recombines TRBV9 with TRBJ1-1, with D perhaps matching TRBD1 (5 bases). Germline loops: CDR1 SGDLS, CDR2 YYNGEE. V gave up 4 bases and J gave up 3 bases, with 10 bases separating them. This CDR3 spans 13 amino acids.

This chain links TRBV2 with TRBJ1-4, with 7 bases fitting TRBD1. The junction had 6 bases not matched to a gene; V was cut back by 1 base and J by 7 bases. The CDR3 loop spans 15 amino acids. CDR1 is SNHLY and CDR2 is FYNNEI in the germline V gene. The CDR3 sequence: CASSEGPGGGEKLFF. CDR3 bases: TGTGCCAGCAGTGAAGGGCCAGGGGGAGGTGAAAAACTGTTTTTT.

V usage is TRBV19 and J usage is TRBJ1-5; TRBD1 matches 8 bases. The CDR3 is 15 amino acids. Germline V CDR1 and CDR2: LNHDA, SQIVND (reference sequence). V gave up 7 bases and J gave up 6 bases; unmatched junction bases: 11. Here the CDR3 reads CASTTGQGGRQPQHF. The CDR3 DNA reads TGTGCCAGTACTACAGGACAGGGAGGACGTCAGCCCCAGCATTTT. The entire variable domain, with the rest obtained from reference TRBV19 and TRBJ1-5, is as follows: DGGITQSPKYLFRKEGQNVTLSCEQNLNHDAMYWYRQDPGQGLRLIYYSQIVNDFQKGDIAEGYSVSREKKESFPLTVTSAQKNPTAFYLCASTTGQGGRQPQHFGDGTRLSIL.

CDR3 nucleotide sequence: TGTGCCAGCAGTTACGGCCCGGTGACCGGCTACACCTTC. This codes for CASSYGPVTGYTF. The V call is TRBV6-5, the J call TRBJ1-2; no firm D call. The length of the CDR3 is 13 residues. Germline V gene lookup returns CDR1 MNHEY and CDR2 SVGAGI. Trimming stripped 2 bases from V and 8 bases from J, with 12 bases between.

DNA for the CDR3: TGTGCCAGCAGCTTACTACGTGGAGGTGCCGAAGAGACCCAGTACTTC. Translating it yields CASSLLRGGAEETQYF. The chain combines TRBV13 with TRBJ2-5; maybe TRBD2 (5 bases). From germline, CDR1 is PRHDT and CDR2 FYEKMQ (reference sequence). There are 16 residues in the CDR3. V was cut by 2 bases and J by 3 bases, with 16 bases left in between.

The chain employs TRBV4-3 and TRBJ1-3, with D unclear. Trimming left V 1 base short and J 0 bases short, with 7 bases between. Germline CDR1 LGHNA, CDR2 YSLEER. The CDR3 extends over 15 amino acids. Here the CDR3 reads CASSQGRGSGNTIYF. Written as DNA, the CDR3 is TGCGCCAGCAGCCAAGGAAGAGGCTCTGGAAACACCATATATTTT.

The genes are TRBV6-5 and TRBJ2-2; D unclear. The V end was cut by 7 bases, the J end by 7 bases, with 16 bases between. The CDR3 has 14 residues. CDR1 and CDR2 (germline): MNHEY, SVGAGI. The CDR3 bases are TGTGCCAGCACCCCACCTGGACCCGACGGGGAGCTGTTTTTT. Translating it yields CASTPPGPDGELFF.

The chain joins TRBV7-3 to TRBJ2-2; TRBD2 matches at 9 bases. CDR1 SGHTA and CDR2 FQGTGA come from the germline V gene. V was clipped by 3 bases and J by 4 bases; unmatched bases: 0. This CDR3 has 14 residues. CDR3 sequence: CASSFSGGTGELFF. As DNA, the CDR3 is TGTGCCAGCAGCTTTAGCGGGGGCACCGGGGAGCTGTTTTTT.

The V call is TRBV16, the J call TRBJ2-5, with D possibly TRBD2 on 6 matching bases. The germline V and J ends were trimmed by 1 base and 11 bases, with 14 bases remaining between them. CDR1 KGHSY and CDR2 FQNENV come from the germline V gene. This CDR3 contains 13 residues. The CDR3 region is CASSQWAGEEQYF. In DNA, the CDR3 is TGTGCCAGCAGCCAATGGGCCGGGGAGGAACAGTACTTC.

The chain carries TRBV6-5 and TRBJ2-7, with D possibly TRBD2 on 6 matching bases. The V end lost 5 bases, the J end lost 3 bases, and 17 bases lay between the germline ends. This CDR3 is 15 amino acids long. CDR1 and CDR2 from the germline V gene are MNHEY and SVGAGI. CDR3: CASSTPREILYEQYF. The CDR3 region has the DNA TGTGCCAGCAGTACTCCCCGGGAGATCCTCTACGAGCAGTACTTC.

The chain is built from TRBV10-3 and TRBJ2-3; D might be TRBD2 (7 bases). CDR1 ENHRY and CDR2 SYGVKD come from the germline V gene. The CDR3 is 15 amino acids. V was shortened by 5 bases and J by 0 bases, with 12 bases between the two germline ends. The CDR3 loop is CAISRGGPSTDTQYF. The DNA of the CDR3 is TGTGCCATCAGTAGGGGGGGGCCCAGCACAGATACGCAGTATTTT.

This clone was recorded once. The chain carries TRBV5-5 and TRBJ2-7; perhaps TRBD1 as D (5 bases). Germline assignment: CDR1 SGHKS and CDR2 YYEKEE (reference sequence). The germline V and J ends were trimmed by 4 bases and 7 bases, with 12 bases remaining between them. The CDR3 sequence is 12 residues long. The CDR3 loop is CASSPGQIEQYF. The CDR3 DNA reads TGTGCCAGCAGCCCAGGACAAATAGAGCAGTACTTC. Looking up the rest from reference TRBV5-5 and TRBJ2-7 gives the full variable domain: DAGVTQSPTHLIKTRGQQVTLRCSPISGHKSVSWYQQVLGQGPQFIFQYYEKEERGRGNFPDRFSARQFPNYSSELNVNALLLGDSALYLCASSPGQIEQYFGPGTRLTVT.

This chain links TRBV29-1 with TRBJ2-1, with D possibly being TRBD1 (5 bases). The CDR3 sequence is 12 residues long. Per the germline V gene, CDR1 is SQVTM and CDR2 is ANQGSEA. Between the trimmed V and J ends, which lost 6 bases and 4 bases, there was a span of 10 bases. The CDR3 spells CSVQRGYNEQFF. Here the CDR3 DNA reads TGCAGCGTACAAAGGGGATACAATGAGCAGTTCTTC.

The V and J genes are TRBV12-5 and TRBJ2-1; D is tentatively TRBD1 or TRBD2 (5 bases each). Germline CDR1 and CDR2: LGHNT and FRNRAP. The CDR3 is 15 amino acids. V was pared by 0 bases and J by 3 bases, with 9 bases between. The CDR3 here is CASGLVQGDYNEQFF. The CDR3 DNA follows: TGTGCTAGTGGTTTGGTCCAGGGAGACTACAATGAGCAGTTCTTC. The complete variable domain, with remaining parts taken from reference TRBV12-5 and TRBJ2-1, reads DARVTQTPRHKVTEMGQEVTMRCQPILGHNTVFWYRQTMMQGLELLAYFRNRAPLDDSGMPKDRFSAEMPDATLATLKIQPSEPRDSAVYFCASGLVQGDYNEQFFGPGTRLTVL.

This chain's CDR3 is CASRGQGLNYGYTF. CDR3 DNA sequence: TGTGCCAGCAGGGGACAGGGCTTAAACTATGGCTACACCTTC. The chain uses TRBV5-4 and TRBJ1-2, with 9 bases identical to TRBD1. The CDR3 is 14 residues long. Germline V CDR1 and CDR2: SGHNT, YYREEE (reference sequence). J was trimmed by 2 bases and V by 5 bases; bases with no gene match: 4.